This is a list of T cell receptor beta chains from one sample in a study of cytomegalovirus exposure and HLA in healthy donors. The repertoire was sequenced with immunoSEQ multiplex PCR; TCRdb's copy has only in-frame clones and lacks some. The sample has about 90,000 clones, less than 85% seen once. Sequences were obtained from PBMCs. The receptors shown here come from a woman aged 60-75 years in good health and CMV-seropositive. The conserved cysteine and the conserved F or W are not part of the CDR3 here. The D gene is left open where the match is weak. Rows give clone size only sometimes, using once, few, many, or a class for an expanded clone.

CDR3 protein,J gene,V gene,D gene,clone size
ASSSRVDGYT,TRBJ1-2,TRBV19,NA,NA
ASSSSGRRRNTIY,TRBJ1-3,TRBV7-6,NA,NA
ASSDGLSETQY,TRBJ2-5,TRBV10-1,NA,NA
SSRPGTGELF,TRBJ2-2,TRBV7-9,NA,NA
ASSLLDEQF,TRBJ2-1,TRBV5-1,NA,few
ASSFDRSNQPQH,TRBJ1-5,TRBV5-5,NA,NA
ASSPYGHLNTEAF,TRBJ1-1,TRBV14,NA,few
SSSFGQGAIKKLF,TRBJ1-4,TRBV7-9,TRBD1,NA
ASSYGRGREKLF,TRBJ1-4,TRBV6-5,TRBD1,NA
ASSSPGGRAYEQY,TRBJ2-7,TRBV27,TRBD2,NA
ASKEGPRNTEAF,TRBJ1-1,TRBV19,NA,NA
ASSYEGGAGQPQH,TRBJ1-5,TRBV6-6,NA,NA
ASSLGQNYEQY,TRBJ2-7,TRBV13,NA,NA
ASSLGQIQSGNTIY,TRBJ1-3,TRBV5-1,NA,NA
SAGADYEQY,TRBJ2-7,TRBV29-1,NA,NA
ASSMRGGNEQF,TRBJ2-1,TRBV19,NA,NA
ASSVGVAEIPDTQY,TRBJ2-3,TRBV9,NA,NA
ASSFWASPNTEAF,TRBJ1-1,TRBV28,NA,NA
ASSSTGVEAF,TRBJ1-1,TRBV7-2,TRBD1,NA
SALEDTDTQY,TRBJ2-3,TRBV29-1,NA,NA
ASSLYHGTGEFGGTEAF,TRBJ1-1,TRBV7-9,TRBD1,many
ASSLPKGTGEKLF,TRBJ1-4,TRBV19,NA,NA
ASSQTSGRKIEQF,TRBJ2-1,TRBV7-3,TRBD2,NA
ASSPHPGTSGKEQF,TRBJ2-1,TRBV18,TRBD2,NA
ASSLGQSYNSPLH,TRBJ1-6,TRBV5-6,NA,NA
ASYGTGGEEQY,TRBJ2-7,TRBV18,TRBD1,NA
AISESLGRAEETQY,TRBJ2-5,TRBV10-3,NA,NA
AISEPTGGRGETQY,TRBJ2-5,TRBV10-3,TRBD1,once
ASSNSGRVTNEQF,TRBJ2-1,TRBV6-5,TRBD2,NA
ASSYQTGGGQPQH,TRBJ1-5,TRBV6-5,TRBD1,NA
ASSLMPSGSQETQY,TRBJ2-5,TRBV5-1,TRBD2,once
ASSLVLLDGYT,TRBJ1-2,TRBV5-1,NA,NA
ASSLGGGTEAF,TRBJ1-1,TRBV6-4,NA,many
ASSRTGGGEKLF,TRBJ1-4,TRBV5-1,NA,NA
ASSATGTSQETQY,TRBJ2-5,TRBV7-3,TRBD2,once
AWSGGWDRGYLGNGYT,TRBJ1-2,TRBV30,TRBD1,once
ASSEAGSGNRETQY,TRBJ2-5,TRBV6-1,NA,NA
ASGAPETRGYEQY,TRBJ2-7,TRBV5-1,NA,NA
ASSMSGGNQPQH,TRBJ1-5,TRBV19,NA,NA
ASSINIGRGSEQY,TRBJ2-7,TRBV19,NA,NA
ASSLRGTEGQETQY,TRBJ2-5,TRBV7-3,NA,NA
ASSKRNHTSGSHEQY,TRBJ2-7,TRBV7-2,TRBD2,few
ASSQTQGARQPQH,TRBJ1-5,TRBV4-1,TRBD1,NA
ASIPREGEKLF,TRBJ1-4,TRBV21-1,NA,NA
ASRRGHTQPQH,TRBJ1-5,TRBV28,TRBD1,NA
ASSFGTGDYEQY,TRBJ2-7,TRBV27,TRBD1,NA
ASSSGTVSYEQY,TRBJ2-7,TRBV28,TRBD1,NA
ASSLREGIGELF,TRBJ2-2,TRBV27,TRBD2,NA
ASSHGGASSYNEQF,TRBJ2-1,TRBV7-9,NA,NA
ASSLAPPRLATGELF,TRBJ2-2,TRBV5-6,NA,few
AWGSGTPEQY,TRBJ2-7,TRBV30,TRBD2,NA
SVEEGVASSYEQY,NA,TRBV29-1,NA,NA
ASSLMTANTEAF,TRBJ1-1,TRBV4-1,NA,NA
AWSQGSYEQY,TRBJ2-7,TRBV30,NA,NA
AWSASGAARAEAF,TRBJ1-1,TRBV30,NA,NA
ASSVGTSRTDTQY,TRBJ2-3,TRBV9,NA,NA
ASSTRVGYT,TRBJ1-2,TRBV19,NA,NA